The rows below give T cell receptor beta chains drawn from one sample of a study of T cell responses to AZD1222 COVID-19 vaccine. TCRdb's copy holds only in-frame clones and misses some; the assay was immunoSEQ multiplex PCR. The sample shows approximately 90,000 clones, over 80% of them seen only once. The sequenced sample was peripheral blood, obtained on day 0 of AZD1222 vaccination. These receptors were obtained from an adult in good health. Both conserved end residues are part of each CDR3. Fields, in order: CDR3 DNA, CDR3 protein, clone size, D gene, J gene, V gene. The D gene is left open where the match is weak. Rows give clone size only sometimes, using once, few, many, or a class for an expanded clone.

CDR3nt: TGTGCCAGCAGTTCCCGGACAGGGAGCTCCTACGAGCAGTACTTC
CDR3aa: CASSSRTGSSYEQYF
abundance: .
d_gene: TRBD1
j_gene: TRBJ2-7
v_gene: TRBV27

CDR3nt: TGTGCCAGCAGCCTTACTAGGGGGTCCAATGAGCAGTTCTTC
CDR3aa: CASSLTRGSNEQFF
abundance: .
d_gene: .
j_gene: TRBJ2-1
v_gene: TRBV11-3

CDR3nt: TGTGCCAGTCGATTCAGGGCGGTGAACACTGAAGCTTTCTTT
CDR3aa: CASRFRAVNTEAFF
abundance: .
d_gene: .
j_gene: TRBJ1-1
v_gene: TRBV28

CDR3nt: TGTGCCAGTCGCGGACAGGCGCGCAATCAGCCCCAGCATTTT
CDR3aa: CASRGQARNQPQHF
abundance: .
d_gene: TRBD1
j_gene: TRBJ1-5
v_gene: TRBV28

CDR3nt: TGCGCCAGCAGCTTGCTGCGGGAGTTTGAGCAGTTCTTC
CDR3aa: CASSLLREFEQFF
abundance: .
d_gene: TRBD2
j_gene: TRBJ2-1
v_gene: TRBV5-1

CDR3nt: TGTGCCAGCACTATTGGAGGTGCTGAAGCTTTCTTT
CDR3aa: CASTIGGAEAFF
abundance: .
d_gene: .
j_gene: TRBJ1-1
v_gene: TRBV25-1

CDR3nt: TGTGCCAGCAGTTTCGTCACTAGCGGGAGTTTCGGCGAGCAGTACTTC
CDR3aa: CASSFVTSGSFGEQYF
abundance: .
d_gene: TRBD2
j_gene: TRBJ2-7
v_gene: TRBV28

CDR3nt: TGTGCCAGCAGCGCGGGACAAACCGGGGAGCTGTTTTTT
CDR3aa: CASSAGQTGELFF
abundance: .
d_gene: .
j_gene: TRBJ2-2
v_gene: TRBV9

CDR3nt: TGTGCCAGCAATCTTAGGGTCTACGAGCAGTACTTC
CDR3aa: CASNLRVYEQYF
abundance: .
d_gene: .
j_gene: TRBJ2-7
v_gene: TRBV2

CDR3nt: TGCAGTGCTGTTACTAGCGGCGAGCAGTACTTC
CDR3aa: CSAVTSGEQYF
abundance: .
d_gene: TRBD2
j_gene: TRBJ2-7
v_gene: TRBV20-1

CDR3nt: TGTGCCAGCAGCCTCGATCAGGGCCTAGGGGAAAAACTGTTTTTT
CDR3aa: CASSLDQGLGEKLFF
abundance: once
d_gene: .
j_gene: TRBJ1-4
v_gene: TRBV9

CDR3nt: TGTGCCAGCAGCTTGCTGGAGACTAGCGGGATCTACAATGAGCAGTTCTTC
CDR3aa: CASSLLETSGIYNEQFF
abundance: .
d_gene: TRBD2
j_gene: TRBJ2-1
v_gene: TRBV5-6

CDR3nt: TGTGCCAGCAGCATGTGGGACCGAGAGGATGAGCAGTTCTTC
CDR3aa: CASSMWDREDEQFF
abundance: .
d_gene: .
j_gene: TRBJ2-1
v_gene: TRBV7-8

CDR3nt: TGTGCCACCAGTGATTTCCGTAACTATGGCTACACCTTC
CDR3aa: CATSDFRNYGYTF
abundance: .
d_gene: .
j_gene: TRBJ1-2
v_gene: TRBV24-1

CDR3nt: TGCGCCAGCAGCCGTGGACAGGGGGCGCTGGGTGAGCAGTTCTTC
CDR3aa: CASSRGQGALGEQFF
abundance: .
d_gene: TRBD1
j_gene: TRBJ2-1
v_gene: TRBV5-1

CDR3nt: TGTGCCAGCAGTTACAGCAGGGGCCATGAAAAACTGTTTTTT
CDR3aa: CASSYSRGHEKLFF
abundance: .
d_gene: .
j_gene: TRBJ1-4
v_gene: TRBV6-5

CDR3nt: TGTGCCAGCAGCTTTGGGGGACTAGCGGACAATAGAGGAGAGACCCAGTACTTC
CDR3aa: CASSFGGLADNRGETQYF
abundance: .
d_gene: TRBD2
j_gene: TRBJ2-5
v_gene: TRBV7-9

CDR3nt: TGCAGCGTTGTCGATGCGGGAGTCGGAGATACGCAGTATTTT
CDR3aa: CSVVDAGVGDTQYF
abundance: .
d_gene: TRBD2
j_gene: TRBJ2-3
v_gene: TRBV29-1

CDR3nt: TGTGCCAGCAGACAATCACAGGGCGGCGAGACCCAGTACTTC
CDR3aa: CASRQSQGGETQYF
abundance: .
d_gene: .
j_gene: TRBJ2-5
v_gene: TRBV3-1/TRBV3-2